This is a list of T cell receptor beta chains from one sample in a study of blood T cell repertoires in COVID-19. The repertoire was sequenced with immunoSEQ multiplex PCR; TCRdb's copy has only in-frame clones and lacks some. The table has tens of thousands of clones, roughly 89% seen once; the top ten hold roughly 3.4%. What was sequenced was peripheral blood. These receptors all stem from a man aged 40-50 years with COVID-19, enrolled during active disease. Both conserved end residues are part of each CDR3. The order of the fields is D gene, J gene, V gene, clone size, CDR3 protein, CDR3 DNA. A D gene is named only where the DNA matches it firmly. Clone size is not always given. Where it is, it says once, few, many or a class for expanded clones.

D gene: NA
J gene: TRBJ2-3
V gene: TRBV6-1
clone size: NA
CDR3 protein: CASSDRGGEGTQYF
CDR3 DNA: TGTGCCAGCAGTGATCGAGGGGGTGAGGGTACGCAGTATTTT

D gene: TRBD1
J gene: TRBJ1-2
V gene: TRBV6-1
clone size: NA
CDR3 protein: CASSVSQGAVFNYGYTF
CDR3 DNA: TGTGCCAGCAGTGTTTCACAGGGGGCTGTATTTAACTATGGCTACACCTTC

D gene: NA
J gene: TRBJ1-1
V gene: TRBV19
clone size: NA
CDR3 protein: CASSTQGRTEAFF
CDR3 DNA: TGTGCCAGTAGTACCCAGGGGCGCACTGAAGCTTTCTTT

D gene: NA
J gene: TRBJ2-2
V gene: TRBV30
clone size: NA
CDR3 protein: CAWSGPNTGELFF
CDR3 DNA: TGTGCCTGGAGTGGGCCAAACACCGGGGAGCTGTTTTTT

D gene: NA
J gene: TRBJ1-4
V gene: TRBV5-5
clone size: NA
CDR3 protein: CASSLGGGREKLFF
CDR3 DNA: TGTGCCAGCAGCTTGGGCGGGGGGCGAGAAAAACTGTTTTTT

D gene: NA
J gene: TRBJ2-2
V gene: TRBV5-1
clone size: NA
CDR3 protein: CASSFSVTGELFF
CDR3 DNA: TGCGCCAGCAGCTTTAGCGTCACCGGGGAGCTGTTTTTT

D gene: NA
J gene: TRBJ2-1
V gene: TRBV7-3
clone size: NA
CDR3 protein: CASSPALAGIGEQFF
CDR3 DNA: TGTGCCAGCAGCCCCGCCCTCGCGGGTATAGGCGAGCAGTTCTTC

D gene: TRBD2
J gene: TRBJ2-2
V gene: TRBV5-4
clone size: NA
CDR3 protein: CASSLPRLAGAGGELFF
CDR3 DNA: TGTGCCAGCAGCTTACCCCGACTAGCGGGAGCAGGCGGGGAGCTGTTTTTT

D gene: NA
J gene: TRBJ1-2
V gene: TRBV12-3/TRBV12-4
clone size: NA
CDR3 protein: CASSFDRNYGYTF
CDR3 DNA: TGTGCCAGCAGTTTCGACAGGAACTATGGCTACACCTTC

D gene: NA
J gene: TRBJ1-1
V gene: TRBV27
clone size: NA
CDR3 protein: CASVSGGAGTEAFF
CDR3 DNA: TGTGCCAGCGTCTCGGGGGGAGCGGGCACTGAAGCTTTCTTT

D gene: TRBD1
J gene: TRBJ1-1
V gene: TRBV5-1
clone size: NA
CDR3 protein: CASSLRQGAGNTEAFF
CDR3 DNA: TGCGCCAGCAGCTTGAGACAGGGGGCCGGGAACACTGAAGCTTTCTTT

D gene: NA
J gene: TRBJ1-4
V gene: TRBV12-3/TRBV12-4
clone size: NA
CDR3 protein: CASSPRTRGKVFF
CDR3 DNA: TGTGCCAGCAGCCCCCGCACCCGGGGAAAGGTGTTTTTT

D gene: NA
J gene: TRBJ1-5
V gene: TRBV19
clone size: NA
CDR3 protein: CASSGVRGGNQPQHF
CDR3 DNA: TGTGCCAGTAGTGGGGTGCGGGGGGGCAATCAGCCCCAGCATTTT

D gene: TRBD1
J gene: TRBJ1-5
V gene: TRBV12-3/TRBV12-4
clone size: few
CDR3 protein: CASSDRANQPQHF
CDR3 DNA: TGTGCCAGCAGTGACAGGGCCAATCAGCCCCAGCATTTT

D gene: NA
J gene: TRBJ1-1
V gene: TRBV27
clone size: few
CDR3 protein: CASSFLRTNTEAFF
CDR3 DNA: TGTGCCAGCAGTTTCCTACGCACCAACACTGAAGCTTTCTTT

D gene: NA
J gene: TRBJ1-1
V gene: TRBV10-2
clone size: few
CDR3 protein: CASKRGRTEAFF
CDR3 DNA: TGCGCCAGCAAGAGAGGTCGCACTGAAGCTTTCTTT

D gene: TRBD1
J gene: TRBJ1-2
V gene: TRBV13
clone size: NA
CDR3 protein: CASSHTAGGNYGYTF
CDR3 DNA: TGTGCCAGCAGCCATACGGCAGGGGGGAACTATGGCTACACCTTC

D gene: NA
J gene: TRBJ1-4
V gene: TRBV7-9
clone size: NA
CDR3 protein: CASSPSGGKLFF
CDR3 DNA: TGTGCCAGCAGCCCAAGCGGGGGAAAACTGTTTTTT

D gene: NA
J gene: TRBJ1-4
V gene: TRBV5-6
clone size: NA
CDR3 protein: CASSLGGIRLVTNEKLFF
CDR3 DNA: TGTGCCAGCAGCTTGGGAGGGATCAGGCTCGTTACTAATGAAAAACTGTTTTTT

D gene: NA
J gene: TRBJ1-5
V gene: TRBV29-1
clone size: NA
CDR3 protein: CSVEDADNQPQHF
CDR3 DNA: TGCAGCGTTGAAGATGCAGATAATCAGCCCCAGCATTTT

D gene: NA
J gene: TRBJ1-2
V gene: TRBV27
clone size: NA
CDR3 protein: CASSLSEPGDGYTF
CDR3 DNA: TGTGCCAGCAGTTTATCGGAGCCAGGGGATGGCTACACCTTC

D gene: NA
J gene: TRBJ1-4
V gene: TRBV4-1
clone size: NA
CDR3 protein: CASSQDTNSNEKLFF
CDR3 DNA: TGCGCCAGCAGCCAAGATACGAACAGCAATGAAAAACTGTTTTTT

D gene: NA
J gene: TRBJ1-6
V gene: TRBV4-1
clone size: once
CDR3 protein: CASSQETGSPLHF
CDR3 DNA: TGCGCCAGCAGCCAGGAAACAGGGTCACCCCTCCACTTT

D gene: TRBD2
J gene: TRBJ2-3
V gene: TRBV10-2
clone size: NA
CDR3 protein: CASSAIPGLAGSSTDTQYF
CDR3 DNA: TGCGCCAGCAGTGCCATTCCGGGACTAGCGGGCTCTAGCACAGATACGCAGTATTTT

D gene: NA
J gene: TRBJ1-1
V gene: TRBV12-3/TRBV12-4
clone size: NA
CDR3 protein: CASSRGANTEAFF
CDR3 DNA: TGTGCCAGCAGTCGGGGGGCGAACACTGAAGCTTTCTTT

D gene: NA
J gene: TRBJ2-5
V gene: TRBV10-1
clone size: NA
CDR3 protein: CASRTRQIRQCDQETQYF
CDR3 DNA: TGCGCCAGCAGAACCCGACAAATCCGACAGTGCGACCAAGAGACCCAGTACTTC

D gene: TRBD1
J gene: TRBJ1-2
V gene: TRBV6-5
clone size: NA
CDR3 protein: CASSYSTGRYGYTF
CDR3 DNA: TGTGCCAGCAGCTACTCGACAGGGAGGTATGGCTACACCTTC

D gene: NA
J gene: TRBJ1-1
V gene: TRBV19
clone size: NA
CDR3 protein: CASKGEGTEAFF
CDR3 DNA: TGTGCCAGTAAGGGGGAGGGCACTGAAGCTTTCTTT

D gene: NA
J gene: TRBJ1-2
V gene: TRBV25-1
clone size: few
CDR3 protein: CASSESGESFYGYTF
CDR3 DNA: TGTGCCAGCAGTGAATCAGGGGAATCTTTCTATGGCTACACCTTC

D gene: NA
J gene: TRBJ1-4
V gene: TRBV7-6
clone size: once
CDR3 protein: CASSLGATNEKLFF
CDR3 DNA: TGTGCCAGCAGCCTAGGGGCCACTAATGAAAAACTGTTTTTT

D gene: TRBD2
J gene: TRBJ2-3
V gene: TRBV7-8
clone size: NA
CDR3 protein: CASSFIAGGPSDTQYF
CDR3 DNA: TGTGCCAGCAGCTTCATAGCGGGAGGGCCAAGCGATACGCAGTATTTT

D gene: TRBD1
J gene: TRBJ1-1
V gene: TRBV7-2
clone size: NA
CDR3 protein: CASSLAVQGGAFF
CDR3 DNA: TGTGCCAGCAGCTTAGCTGTTCAGGGGGGAGCTTTCTTT

D gene: NA
J gene: TRBJ2-3
V gene: TRBV25-1
clone size: NA
CDR3 protein: CASRLGGEAKDTQYF
CDR3 DNA: TGTGCCAGCAGACTAGGGGGAGAAGCCAAAGATACGCAGTATTTT

D gene: NA
J gene: TRBJ2-5
V gene: TRBV2
clone size: NA
CDR3 protein: CASSEIVETQYF
CDR3 DNA: TGTGCCAGCAGTGAAATAGTAGAGACCCAGTACTTC

D gene: TRBD2
J gene: TRBJ2-1
V gene: TRBV5-6
clone size: NA
CDR3 protein: CASSFSPGLAGEQFF
CDR3 DNA: TGTGCCAGCAGCTTCAGCCCGGGACTAGCGGGGGAGCAGTTCTTC

D gene: TRBD2
J gene: TRBJ2-1
V gene: TRBV4-2
clone size: NA
CDR3 protein: CASSQGLAGAEEQFF
CDR3 DNA: TGTGCCAGCAGCCAGGGACTAGCGGGAGCGGAAGAGCAGTTCTTC

D gene: NA
J gene: TRBJ2-5
V gene: TRBV5-1
clone size: NA
CDR3 protein: CASSGVGGVAETQYF
CDR3 DNA: TGCGCCAGCAGCGGAGTCGGGGGAGTGGCGGAGACCCAGTACTTC

D gene: NA
J gene: TRBJ2-1
V gene: TRBV3-1/TRBV3-2
clone size: NA
CDR3 protein: CASSHRNEQFF
CDR3 DNA: TGTGCCAGCAGCCACCGGAATGAGCAGTTCTTC

D gene: NA
J gene: TRBJ1-2
V gene: TRBV28
clone size: NA
CDR3 protein: CASSSGAGYGYTF
CDR3 DNA: TGTGCCAGCAGCTCTGGGGCAGGGTATGGCTACACCTTC

D gene: TRBD2
J gene: TRBJ2-5
V gene: TRBV10-2
clone size: NA
CDR3 protein: CASSEAGGMPQETQYF
CDR3 DNA: TGCGCCAGCAGTGAAGCGGGGGGCATGCCCCAAGAGACCCAGTACTTC

D gene: NA
J gene: TRBJ1-1
V gene: TRBV5-5
clone size: NA
CDR3 protein: CASSLTQGITEAFF
CDR3 DNA: TGTGCCAGCAGCTTGACACAGGGAATCACTGAAGCTTTCTTT

D gene: NA
J gene: TRBJ1-6
V gene: TRBV4-1
clone size: NA
CDR3 protein: CASSQDRVETYNSPLHF
CDR3 DNA: TGCGCCAGCAGCCAAGATCGGGTGGAAACCTATAATTCACCCCTCCACTTT

D gene: TRBD2
J gene: TRBJ2-1
V gene: TRBV6-5
clone size: NA
CDR3 protein: CASLGLAFLYNEQFF
CDR3 DNA: TGTGCCAGCCTGGGACTAGCCTTTCTTTACAATGAGCAGTTCTTC

D gene: NA
J gene: TRBJ1-5
V gene: TRBV27
clone size: NA
CDR3 protein: CASSLDPTGQPQHF
CDR3 DNA: TGTGCCAGCAGTTTAGACCCTACGGGGCAGCCCCAGCATTTT

D gene: TRBD1
J gene: TRBJ2-7
V gene: TRBV28
clone size: NA
CDR3 protein: CASSSTQGGKFYEQYF
CDR3 DNA: TGTGCCAGCAGTTCCACACAGGGGGGAAAGTTCTACGAGCAGTACTTC